This note documents a single T cell receptor (beta chain) sequence. These data belong to a study of long-term antiretroviral therapy in people with HIV. The authors ran the immunoSEQ assay, v3.0, at survey level. Using immunoSEQ multiplex PCR, the repertoire was profiled, and TCRdb retains in-frame clones only, with some absent. The sample holds about 40,000 clones; around 86% are singletons and the top ten take approximately 5%. Germline V CDR1 and CDR2: GTSNPN, SVGIG (reference sequence). J gave up 3 bases and V 6 bases, and 8 bases lay outside the gene matches. CDR3 size: 15 residues. This sequence was found in a woman aged 50 to 60 with HIV. The material sequenced was unsorted PBMCs, taken 0.1 years before starting antiretroviral therapy. J is TRBJ1-3 and V is TRBV30, with 10 bases identical to TRBD1. The CDR3 DNA reads as TGTGCCTGTCAATCGGACAGGGGGTATGGAAACACCATATATTTT. It specifies CACQSDRGYGNTIYF.